One sample yielded the 28 T cell receptor beta chains listed below, sequenced in a study of early T cells in non-severe SARS-CoV-2 infection. Using its own MiXCR run on the 5' RACE reads, TCRdb lists one record per CDR3 protein. Of some 89,000 distinct CDR3 sequences listed, approximately 10% were seen once; the top ten hold approximately 4.7%. This sample comprised whole blood, obtained at baseline. The receptor set was obtained from an adult who was a healthcare worker with PCR-confirmed SARS-CoV-2 infection or an uninfected control (not recorded which).

This clonotype has more than one count but fewer than ten. The chain employs TRBV19 and TRBJ1-2; TRBD1 might be the D (5 bases). The germline V gene has CDR1 LNHDA and CDR2 SQIVND (reference sequence). V gave up 4 bases and J gave up 3 bases, with 18 bases separating them. This CDR3 has 16 residues. The CDR3: CASSTPGGAGDYGYTF. CDR3 DNA sequence: TGTGCCAGTAGTACCCCCGGAGGGGCCGGAGACTATGGCTACACCTTC.

This sequence joins TRBV6-1 and TRBJ1-5; D is ambiguous. The V end was cut by 0 bases, the J end by 4 bases, with 10 bases between. CDR1 and CDR2 from the germline V gene are MNHNS and SASEGT. The CDR3 loop spans 15 amino acids. CDR3 DNA: TGTGCCAGCAGTGAAGCTATGGGAGGTAATCAGCCCCAGCATTTT. Translating gives CASSEAMGGNQPQHF.

The V call is TRBV12-3 or TRBV12-4, the J call TRBJ2-5; TRBD2 matches 8 bases. This CDR3 has 18 residues. V lost 5 bases, J lost 1 base, and 15 bases stayed unmatched. The CDR3 DNA is TGTGCCAGCAGTCCCCCAGGAGCGGGAGTCCCCCTCCAAGAGACCCAGTACTTC. It yields the protein CASSPPGAGVPLQETQYF.

This chain connects TRBV30 to TRBJ2-6; D unresolved. This CDR3 is 16 amino acids long. In germline, CDR1 is GTSNPN, CDR2 SVGIG (reference sequence). V lost 7 bases and J 4 bases, leaving 20 bases between the germline ends. The CDR3 reads CASNGVRNSGANVLTF. The CDR3 nucleotides read TGTGCCTCGAACGGTGTACGGAACAGCGGGGCCAACGTCCTGACTTTC.

This clonotype was detected only a few times. This CDR3 reads CASSLDSVNNSPLHF. DNA for the CDR3: TGCGCCAGCAGCTTGGACAGCGTGAACAATTCACCCCTCCACTTT. This rearrangement joins TRBV5-1 to TRBJ1-6, with unresolved D. CDR1 and CDR2 (germline): SGHRS, YFSETQ. This CDR3 has 15 residues. Deletions cut 0 bases from V and 7 bases from J, with 11 bases between. Filled out from reference TRBV5-1 and TRBJ1-6, the complete variable domain reads KAGVTQTPRYLIKTRGQQVTLSCSPISGHRSVSWYQQTPGQGLQFLFEYFSETQRNKGNFPGRFSGRQFSNSRSEMNVSTLELGDSALYLCASSLDSVNNSPLHFGNGTRLTVT.

This clonotype appeared a few times. The chain has TRBV4-2 and TRBJ2-2; D uncertain. Trimming took 0 bases from V and 4 from J, leaving 12 bases between them. The CDR3 runs 16 residues. Germline CDR1 and CDR2: LGHNA and YNFKEQ. CDR3 in amino acids: CASSQDPASPTGELFF. As DNA, the CDR3 is TGTGCCAGCAGCCAAGATCCGGCAAGTCCCACCGGGGAGCTGTTTTTT.

Many counts were recorded for this clonotype. This chain joins TRBV10-3 and TRBJ2-5; TRBD1 aligns across 7 bases. This CDR3 is built from 15 residues. Germline values: CDR1 ENHRY, CDR2 SYGVKD. Trimming cost V 4 bases and J 2 bases; bases outside gene matches: 7. CDR3 DNA: TGTGCCATCAGTGGGTCAGACAGGGTACAAGAGACCCAGTACTTC. As protein: CAISGSDRVQETQYF.

V is TRBV7-2 and J is TRBJ2-2, with D unclear. The V end lost 2 bases, the J end lost 0 bases, and 10 bases lay between the germline ends. Germline V gene sequence: CDR1 SGHTA, CDR2 FQGNSA. This CDR3 comprises 16 residues. The CDR3 DNA reads as TGTGCCAGCAGCTTAAATGGAGTGACGAACACCGGGGAGCTGTTTTTT. This codes for CASSLNGVTNTGELFF. The entire variable domain, with the rest obtained from reference TRBV7-2 and TRBJ2-2, is as follows: GAGVSQSPSNKVTEKGKDVELRCDPISGHTALYWYRQSLGQGLEFLIYFQGNSAPDKSGLPSDRFSAERTGGSVSTLTIQRTQQEDSAVYLCASSLNGVTNTGELFFGEGSRLTVL.

This clonotype was counted only a few times. The chain has TRBV20-1 and TRBJ1-6; D remains unclear. The V gene's germline CDR1 is DFQATT and CDR2 SNEGSKA (reference sequence). This CDR3 contains 11 residues. V dropped 3 bases and J dropped 8 bases, with 5 bases sitting between them. The CDR3 spells CSASSDSPLHF. In DNA, the CDR3 is TGCAGTGCTAGTTCCGATTCACCCCTCCACTTT.

This clonotype was picked up many times. This rearrangement joins TRBV10-3 to TRBJ2-7; 9 positions agree with TRBD1. V lost 0 bases to trimming and J lost 4 bases; unmatched junction nucleotides: 10. This CDR3 region has 17 residues. The germline gives CDR1 ENHRY, CDR2 SYGVKD. This CDR3 reads CAISESTITGGGYEQYF. The CDR3 coding sequence is TGTGCCATCAGTGAGTCGACGATTACAGGGGGCGGGTACGAGCAGTACTTC.

This clonotype was detected a few times. Relative to the germline gene, one junction end is altered; a read error may explain this. The V and J genes are TRBV11-2 and TRBJ2-6; no clear D gene. Germline V gene lookup returns CDR1 SGHAT and CDR2 FQNNGV. The CDR3 has 12 amino acids. The CDR3 sequence is CASRLGANVLTF. The DNA of the CDR3 is TGTGCCAGCAGATTAGGGGCCAACGTCCTGACTTTC.

The CDR3 loop reads CATMRQDSYEQYF. CDR3 coding DNA: TGTGCCACCATGAGGCAGGACTCCTACGAGCAGTACTTC. The chain is built from TRBV27 and TRBJ2-7; no clear D. Germline CDR1 reads MNHEY; CDR2 reads SMNVEV (reference sequence). The CDR3 consists of 13 residues. Between the trimmed V and J ends, which lost 10 bases and 0 bases, there was a span of 13 bases.

The sample holds a few counts of this clonotype. The rearrangement links TRBV29-1 to TRBJ2-1; tentatively, D is TRBD2 (6 bases). V was cut by 6 bases and J by 0 bases, with 6 bases left in between. Germline CDR1 and CDR2: SQVTM and ANQGSEA. The CDR3 totals 12 residues. CDR3 region: CSVTSSYNEQFF. The CDR3 DNA reads as TGCAGCGTGACTAGCTCCTACAATGAGCAGTTCTTC.

This clonotype was seen only a few times. The chain recombines TRBV20-1 with TRBJ2-7; D is uncertain. The CDR3 contains 12 residues. Germline assignment: CDR1 DFQATT and CDR2 SNEGSKA (reference sequence). With 6 bases removed from V and 8 bases from J, the gap between germline ends came to 17 bases. The CDR3 DNA sequence: TGCAGTGCCCCGAAAGCAGGTGGAAAGCAGTACTTC. Residues: CSAPKAGGKQYF.

This clonotype has only a few counts. V and J are TRBV6-4 and TRBJ2-3; TRBD1 or TRBD2 may be the D gene (5 bases each). The V gene's germline CDR1 is MRHNA and CDR2 SNTAGT. This CDR3 spans 17 amino acids. Between the trimmed V and J ends, which lost 2 bases and 3 bases, there was a span of 18 bases. CDR3 coding DNA: TGTGCCAGCAGTGACACCCCGGGTGGGGGTCCGACAGATACGCAGTATTTT. Its protein is CASSDTPGGGPTDTQYF.

This clonotype was counted between two and nine times. The chain uses TRBV7-2 and TRBJ1-1; 7 bases line up with TRBD1. V was pared by 4 bases and J by 5 bases, with 10 bases of the junction left unmatched. Germline V gene lookup returns CDR1 SGHTA and CDR2 FQGNSA. The CDR3 is 15 residues long. The CDR3 region has the DNA TGTGCCAGCAGCTACCAAACAGGGGTTGGGACTGAAGCTTTCTTT. Translating gives CASSYQTGVGTEAFF.

The genes are TRBV20-1 and TRBJ2-5; 7 nucleotides align to TRBD1. The germline gives CDR1 DFQATT, CDR2 SNEGSKA (reference sequence). The CDR3 extends over 14 amino acids. J lost 4 bases, V lost 4 bases, and 9 bases had no gene match. CDR3 DNA sequence: TGCAGTGCTACTAGGACAGGCCTCCGAGAGACCCAGTACTTC. It yields the protein CSATRTGLRETQYF.

The rearrangement joins TRBV6-6 to TRBJ2-7, with 7 bases that match TRBD1. Trimming removed 0 bases from V and 7 bases from J; junction bases left unmatched: 6. CDR1 is MNHNY and CDR2 is SVGAGI in the germline V gene (reference sequence). The CDR3 is 14 residues long. The CDR3 DNA reads as TGTGCCAGCAGTTACTCCCCTACAGGGGATGAGCAGTACTTC. The encoded protein is CASSYSPTGDEQYF.

This clonotype occurred many times. This chain uses TRBV7-9 with TRBJ2-7; D unresolved. Germline V gene data show CDR1 as SEHNR and CDR2 as FQNEAQ (reference sequence). The V gene lost 4 bases and the J gene lost 2 bases, with 12 bases spanning the gap. This CDR3 is 14 amino acids long. The CDR3 spells CASSSSSETYEQYF. The CDR3 DNA reads TGTGCCAGCAGCTCGTCCTCGGAAACCTACGAGCAGTACTTC.

This clonotype has just a few counts. The chain has TRBV27 and TRBJ2-1; unclear D gene. The V end lost 7 bases, the J end lost 9 bases, and 22 bases lay between the germline ends. The CDR3 is 15 residues long. Per the germline V gene, CDR1 is MNHEY and CDR2 is SMNVEV (reference sequence). The CDR3 here is CASTLSGASGIEQFF. Written as DNA, the CDR3 is TGTGCCAGCACCTTATCTGGAGCTAGTGGGATTGAGCAGTTCTTC.

The chain is built from TRBV12-3 or TRBV12-4 and TRBJ2-1; 8 positions match TRBD2. The CDR3 spans 15 residues. Trimming cost V 7 bases and J 8 bases; bases outside gene matches: 13. Here the CDR3 DNA reads TGTGCCAGCATCCAAGGTTTCGGGAGGGCGGATGAGCAGTTCTTC. This codes for CASIQGFGRADEQFF.

This clonotype was recorded a few times. This chain uses TRBV2 with TRBJ1-5; maybe TRBD1 (5 bases). CDR1 and CDR2 (germline): SNHLY, FYNNEI. Trimming took off 5 bases at V and 2 bases at J, with 10 bases between the two ends. The CDR3 is 14 amino acids. The CDR3 sequence: CASSLLQGNQPQHF. The CDR3 DNA follows: TGTGCCAGCAGTCTTCTACAGGGCAATCAGCCCCAGCATTTT.

This clonotype was seen a few times. The chain combines TRBV6-5 with TRBJ1-3; no firm D call. The CDR3 totals 15 residues. CDR1 MNHEY and CDR2 SVGAGI come from the germline V gene. V lost 6 bases and J 0 bases, leaving 12 bases between the germline ends. CDR3: CASRNDLSSGNTIYF. The CDR3, as DNA: TGTGCCAGCAGGAACGACCTAAGCTCTGGAAACACCATATATTTT.

The gene calls are TRBV7-9 and TRBJ1-4; D call uncertain. V lost 0 bases, J lost 2 bases, and 10 bases lay in between. The CDR3 contains 16 residues. The germline gives CDR1 SEHNR, CDR2 FQNEAQ (reference sequence). The CDR3 bases are TGTGCCAGCAGCTTAGCGGTGGCGGCGACTAATGAAAAACTGTTTTTT. It is translated as CASSLAVAATNEKLFF.

Ten or more counts support this clonotype. The rearrangement uses TRBV7-2 and TRBJ2-7, with D unresolved. The V gene's germline CDR1 is SGHTA and CDR2 FQGNSA. V was clipped by 2 bases and J by 0 bases, with 11 bases between them. CDR3 length: 15 residues. The CDR3 is CASSLLLSSSYEQYF. DNA for the CDR3: TGTGCCAGCAGCTTATTACTGAGCAGCTCCTACGAGCAGTACTTC.

This clonotype was detected many times. The V and J genes are TRBV20-1 and TRBJ1-5; D is uncertain. Germline lookup yields CDR1 DFQATT and CDR2 SNEGSKA (reference sequence). The germline V and J ends were trimmed by 3 bases and 6 bases, with 12 bases remaining between them. The CDR3 loop spans 13 amino acids. The CDR3 bases are TGCAGTGCTAGCTCCCATGCAGGTCAGCCCCAGCATTTT. This codes for CSASSHAGQPQHF.

The chain couples TRBV20-1 to TRBJ1-5, with TRBD1 matching 8 bases. J was trimmed by 3 bases and V by 4 bases; bases with no gene match: 5. Germline V gene data show CDR1 as DFQATT and CDR2 as SNEGSKA (reference sequence). The CDR3 is 14 amino acids. CDR3: CSAMTGANNQPQHF. CDR3 nucleotides: TGCAGTGCTATGACAGGGGCGAACAATCAGCCCCAGCATTTT.

The V gene is TRBV10-1, the J gene TRBJ1-3; D gene ambiguous. Trimming left V 8 bases short and J 1 base short, with 6 bases between. The CDR3 extends over 12 amino acids. CDR1 is WNHNN and CDR2 is SYGVQD in the germline V gene (reference sequence). CDR3 sequence (DNA): TGCGCCAGCCGGGGATCTGGAAACACCATATATTTT. This codes for CASRGSGNTIYF.